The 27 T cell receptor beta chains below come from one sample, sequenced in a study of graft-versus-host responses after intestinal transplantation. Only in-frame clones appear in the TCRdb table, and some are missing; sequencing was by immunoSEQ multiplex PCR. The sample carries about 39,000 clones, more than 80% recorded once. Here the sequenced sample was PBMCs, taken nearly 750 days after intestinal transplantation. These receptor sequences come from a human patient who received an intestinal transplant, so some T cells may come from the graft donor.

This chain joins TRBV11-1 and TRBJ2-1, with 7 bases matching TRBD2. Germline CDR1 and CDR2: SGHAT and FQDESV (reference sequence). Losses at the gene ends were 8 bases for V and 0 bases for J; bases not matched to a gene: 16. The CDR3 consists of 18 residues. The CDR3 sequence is CASGPTSGLGGSYNEQFF. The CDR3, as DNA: TGTGCCAGCGGCCCAACGTCCGGACTAGGAGGCTCCTACAATGAGCAGTTCTTC.

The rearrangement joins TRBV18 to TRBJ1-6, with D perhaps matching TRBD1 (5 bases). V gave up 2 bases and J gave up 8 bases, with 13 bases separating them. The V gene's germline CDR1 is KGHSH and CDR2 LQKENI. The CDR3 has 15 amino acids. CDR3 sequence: CASSPGRVGDSPLHF. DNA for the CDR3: TGTGCCAGCTCACCAGGGAGAGTGGGGGATTCACCCCTCCACTTT.

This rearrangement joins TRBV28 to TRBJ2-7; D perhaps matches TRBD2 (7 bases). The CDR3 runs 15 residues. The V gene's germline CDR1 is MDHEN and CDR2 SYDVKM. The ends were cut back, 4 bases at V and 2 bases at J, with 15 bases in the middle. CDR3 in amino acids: CASSSAGGLTYEQYF. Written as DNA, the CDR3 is TGTGCCAGCAGTTCCGCCGGGGGGCTAACCTACGAGCAGTACTTC. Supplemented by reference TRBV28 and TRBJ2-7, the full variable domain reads DVKVTQSSRYLVKRTGEKVFLECVQDMDHENMFWYRQDPGLGLRLIYFSYDVKMKEKGDIPEGYSVSREKKERFSLILESASTNQTSMYLCASSSAGGLTYEQYFGPGTRLTVT.

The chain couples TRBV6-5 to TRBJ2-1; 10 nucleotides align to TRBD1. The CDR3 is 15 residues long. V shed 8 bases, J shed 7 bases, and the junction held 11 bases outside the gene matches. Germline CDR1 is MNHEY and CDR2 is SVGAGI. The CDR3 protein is CASHGLGTGENEQFF. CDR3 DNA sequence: TGTGCCAGCCACGGTCTGGGGACAGGGGAGAATGAGCAGTTCTTC.

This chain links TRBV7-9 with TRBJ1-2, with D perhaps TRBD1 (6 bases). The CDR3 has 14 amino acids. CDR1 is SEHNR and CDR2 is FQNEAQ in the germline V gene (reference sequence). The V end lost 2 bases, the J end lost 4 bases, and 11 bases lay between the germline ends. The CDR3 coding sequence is TGTGCCAGCAGCTTAATAGGACAGCCCTATGGCTACACCTTC. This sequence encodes CASSLIGQPYGYTF.

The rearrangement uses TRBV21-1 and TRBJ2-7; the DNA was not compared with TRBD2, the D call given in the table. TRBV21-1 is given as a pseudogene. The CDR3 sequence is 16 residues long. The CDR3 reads CASSKPCTGKSHEQYF. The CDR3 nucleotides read TGTGCCAGCAGCAAACCTTGTACCGGGAAGAGCCACGAGCAGTACTTC.

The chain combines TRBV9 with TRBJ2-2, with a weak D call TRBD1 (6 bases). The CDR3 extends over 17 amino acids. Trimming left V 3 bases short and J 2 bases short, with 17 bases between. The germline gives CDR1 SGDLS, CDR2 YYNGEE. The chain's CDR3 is CASSGRQGQINTGELFF. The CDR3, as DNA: TGTGCCAGCAGCGGCCGGCAGGGGCAGATAAACACCGGGGAGCTGTTTTTT.

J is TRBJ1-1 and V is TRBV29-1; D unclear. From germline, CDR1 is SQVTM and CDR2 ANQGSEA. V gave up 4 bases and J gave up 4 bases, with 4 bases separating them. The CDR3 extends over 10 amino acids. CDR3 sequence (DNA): TGCAGCGTTGGTGGCACTGAAGCTTTCTTT. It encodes CSVGGTEAFF.

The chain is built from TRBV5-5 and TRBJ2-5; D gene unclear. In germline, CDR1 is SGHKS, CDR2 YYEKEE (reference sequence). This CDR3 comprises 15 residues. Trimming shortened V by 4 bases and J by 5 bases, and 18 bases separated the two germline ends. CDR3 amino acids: CASSPTVRLEETQYF. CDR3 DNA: TGTGCCAGCAGCCCCACAGTCAGGCTGGAGGAGACCCAGTACTTC.

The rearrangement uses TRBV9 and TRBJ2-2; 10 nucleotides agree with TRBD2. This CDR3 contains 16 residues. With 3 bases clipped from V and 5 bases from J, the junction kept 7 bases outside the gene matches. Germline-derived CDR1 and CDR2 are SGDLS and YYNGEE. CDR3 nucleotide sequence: TGTGCCAGCAGCGCCAGCGGGGGGGTGGGTACCGGGGAGCTGTTTTTT. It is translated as CASSASGGVGTGELFF.

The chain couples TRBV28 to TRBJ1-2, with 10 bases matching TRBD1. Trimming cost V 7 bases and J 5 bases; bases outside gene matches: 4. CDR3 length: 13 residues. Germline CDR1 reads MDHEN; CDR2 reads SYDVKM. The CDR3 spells CASNPGQGYGYTF. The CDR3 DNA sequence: TGTGCCAGCAATCCGGGACAGGGGTATGGCTACACCTTC.

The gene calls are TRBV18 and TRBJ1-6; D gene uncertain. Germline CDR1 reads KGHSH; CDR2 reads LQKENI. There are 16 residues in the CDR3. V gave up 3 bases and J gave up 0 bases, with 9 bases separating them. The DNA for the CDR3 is TGTGCCAGCTCACCGCACAGCCTCTCCTATAATTCACCCCTCCACTTT. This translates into CASSPHSLSYNSPLHF. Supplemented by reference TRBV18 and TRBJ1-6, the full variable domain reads NAGVMQNPRHLVRRRGQEARLRCSPMKGHSHVYWYRQLPEEGLKFMVYLQKENIIDESGMPKERFSAEFPKEGPSILRIQQVVRGDSAAYFCASSPHSLSYNSPLHFGNGTRLTVT.

CDR3 DNA sequence: TGTGCCAGCAGACAGGGGTGGGCTCCCACCGGGGAGCTGTTTTTT. It codes for CASRQGWAPTGELFF. V gene TRBV13 combines with J gene TRBJ2-2; 7 nucleotides agree with TRBD1. Germline V gene lookup returns CDR1 PRHDT and CDR2 FYEKMQ (reference sequence). The junction had 8 bases not matched to a gene; V was cut back by 6 bases and J by 4 bases. The CDR3 loop spans 15 amino acids. The full variable domain, with the rest looked up from reference TRBV13 and TRBJ2-2, is AAGVIQSPRHLIKEKRETATLKCYPIPRHDTVYWYQQGPGQDPQFLISFYEKMQSDKGSIPDRFSAQQFSDYHSELNMSSLELGDSALYFCASRQGWAPTGELFFGEGSRLTVL.

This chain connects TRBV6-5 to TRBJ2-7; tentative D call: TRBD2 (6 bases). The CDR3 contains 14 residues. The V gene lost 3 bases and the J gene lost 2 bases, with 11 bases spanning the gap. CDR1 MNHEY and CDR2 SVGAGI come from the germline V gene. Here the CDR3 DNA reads TGTGCCAGCAGTTATATGGAGGGGACCTACGAGCAGTACTTC. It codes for CASSYMEGTYEQYF.

Here the CDR3 DNA reads TGTGCCAGCGGTGGTAGGCTAGCGGCCTACAATGAGCAGTTCTTC. This encodes CASGGRLAAYNEQFF. V gene TRBV2 combines with J gene TRBJ2-1; 7 bases map to TRBD2. Looked up from germline, CDR1 is SNHLY and CDR2 is FYNNEI. The CDR3 consists of 15 residues. V was clipped by 8 bases and J by 2 bases; unmatched bases: 9.

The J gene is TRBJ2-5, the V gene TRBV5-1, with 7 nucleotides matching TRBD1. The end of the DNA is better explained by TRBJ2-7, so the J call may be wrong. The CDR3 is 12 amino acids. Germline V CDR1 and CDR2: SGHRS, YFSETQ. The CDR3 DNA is TGCGCCAGCAGCTTGGACAGGGGCGAGCAGTACTTC. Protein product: CASSLDRGEQYF.

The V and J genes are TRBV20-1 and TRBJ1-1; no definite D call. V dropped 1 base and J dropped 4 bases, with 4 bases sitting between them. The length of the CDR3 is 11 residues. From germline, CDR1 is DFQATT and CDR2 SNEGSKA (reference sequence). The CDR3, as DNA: TGCAGTGCTAGAGCGAGCACTGAAGCTTTCTTT. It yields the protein CSARASTEAFF.

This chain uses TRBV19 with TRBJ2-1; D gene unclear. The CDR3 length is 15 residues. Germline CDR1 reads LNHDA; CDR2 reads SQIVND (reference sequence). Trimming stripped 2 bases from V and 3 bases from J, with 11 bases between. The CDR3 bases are TGTGCCAGTAGTATATCTGGGCTAAACTACAATGAGCAGTTCTTC. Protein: CASSISGLNYNEQFF.

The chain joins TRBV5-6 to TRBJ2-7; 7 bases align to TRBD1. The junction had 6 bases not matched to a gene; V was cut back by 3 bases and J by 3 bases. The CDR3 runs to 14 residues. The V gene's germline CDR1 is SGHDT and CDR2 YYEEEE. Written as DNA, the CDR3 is TGTGCCAGCAGCTACCGGGACAGTGACTACGAGCAGTACTTC. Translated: CASSYRDSDYEQYF.

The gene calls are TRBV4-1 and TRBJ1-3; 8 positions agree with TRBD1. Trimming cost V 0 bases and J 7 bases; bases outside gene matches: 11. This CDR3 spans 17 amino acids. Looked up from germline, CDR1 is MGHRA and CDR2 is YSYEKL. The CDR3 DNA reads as TGCGCCAGCAGCCAAGATCTTAGGACAGGGCGATTGAACACCATATATTTT. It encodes CASSQDLRTGRLNTIYF.

The CDR3: CASSSSGKTQYF. In nucleotides, the CDR3 is TGTGCCAGCAGCTCTAGCGGGAAGACCCAGTACTTC. The chain couples TRBV7-9 to TRBJ2-5; 9 positions match TRBD2. Trimming at V came to 4 bases and at J to 6 bases, leaving 0 bases not matched to a gene. The CDR3 length is 12 residues. CDR1 SEHNR and CDR2 FQNEAQ come from the germline V gene (reference sequence).

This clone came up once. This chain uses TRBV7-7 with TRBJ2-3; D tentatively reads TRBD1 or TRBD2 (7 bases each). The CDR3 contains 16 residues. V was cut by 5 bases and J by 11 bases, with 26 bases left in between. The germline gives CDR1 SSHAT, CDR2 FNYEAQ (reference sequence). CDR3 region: CASSLPGGQPPPKQYF. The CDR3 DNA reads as TGTGCCAGCAGCCTCCCGGGGGGACAGCCTCCCCCGAAGCAGTATTTT.

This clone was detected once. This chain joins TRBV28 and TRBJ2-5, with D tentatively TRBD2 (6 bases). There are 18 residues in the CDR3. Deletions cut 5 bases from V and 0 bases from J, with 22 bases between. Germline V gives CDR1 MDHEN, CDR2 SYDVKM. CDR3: CASSPGRGLRPDQETQYF. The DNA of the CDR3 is TGTGCCAGCAGTCCCGGGCGGGGCCTTCGGCCAGACCAAGAGACCCAGTACTTC.

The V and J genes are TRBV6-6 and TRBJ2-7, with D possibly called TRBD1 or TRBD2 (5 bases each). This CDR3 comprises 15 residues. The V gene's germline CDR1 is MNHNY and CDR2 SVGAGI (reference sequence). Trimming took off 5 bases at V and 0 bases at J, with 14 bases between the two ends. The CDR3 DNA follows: TGTGCCAGCAGTACCGGGACCCCAATCTCCTACGAGCAGTACTTC. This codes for CASSTGTPISYEQYF.

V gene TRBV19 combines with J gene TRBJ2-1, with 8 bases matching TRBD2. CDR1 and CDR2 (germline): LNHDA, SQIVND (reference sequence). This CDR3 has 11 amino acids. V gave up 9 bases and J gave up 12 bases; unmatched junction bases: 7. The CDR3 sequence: CASGTGTRQFF. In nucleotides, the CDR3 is TGTGCCAGCGGAACCGGGACTAGGCAGTTCTTC.

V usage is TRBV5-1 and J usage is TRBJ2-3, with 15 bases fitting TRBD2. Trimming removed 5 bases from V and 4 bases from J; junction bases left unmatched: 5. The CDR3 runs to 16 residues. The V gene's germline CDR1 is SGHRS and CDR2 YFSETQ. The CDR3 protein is CASRGTSGGWADTQYF. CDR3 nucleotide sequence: TGCGCCAGCAGAGGGACTAGCGGGGGGTGGGCAGATACGCAGTATTTT.

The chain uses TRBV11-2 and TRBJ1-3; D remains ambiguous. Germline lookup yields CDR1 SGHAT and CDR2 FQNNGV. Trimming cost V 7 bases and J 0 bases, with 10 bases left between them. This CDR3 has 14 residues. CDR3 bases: TGTGCCAGCACCTGGGTCCGCTCTGGAAACACCATATATTTT. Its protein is CASTWVRSGNTIYF.